This T cell receptor beta chain was captured by sequencing in a study of T cell responses to AZD1222 COVID-19 vaccine. Sequenced by immunoSEQ multiplex PCR; TCRdb stores in-frame clones only, minus some. The sample carries about 190,000 clones, 94% recorded once. The sample in question was peripheral blood, obtained on day 0 of AZD1222 vaccination. The TCR originated in an adult in good health.

CDR3 residues: CASSERPGLAGKNIQYF. The CDR3 nucleotides are TGTGCCAGCAGTGAACGTCCGGGACTAGCGGGCAAAAACATTCAGTACTTC. The chain recombines TRBV2 with TRBJ2-4, with 12 bases lining up with TRBD2. The J segment lost 3 bases and the V segment lost 2 bases, leaving 5 bases of the junction unmatched. Germline CDR1 SNHLY, CDR2 FYNNEI. The CDR3 is 17 amino acids.